The clone carrying this T cell receptor (beta chain) is medium-sized in the sample. Its antigen is as yet unknown. Germline V lookup: CDR1 MRHNA, CDR2 SNTAGT. The CDR3 is made up of 15 amino acids. The V end was cut by 3 bases, the J end by 6 bases, with 15 bases between. This sample stems from a study of T cell responses to AZD1222 COVID-19 vaccine. Study-level points and caveats: Donors were largely white British and mainly female; clonal diversity was possibly underestimated.

Produced via immunoSEQ multiplex PCR; TCRdb's table is partial and in-frame only. The repertoire holds nearly 110,000 clones, with 87% as singletons. The chain carries TRBV6-4 and TRBJ1-5, with D perhaps matching TRBD1 (6 bases). This TCR derives from an adult in good health. The sample was peripheral blood, taken on day 0 of AZD1222 vaccination. For the CDR3, the DNA is TGTGCCAGCAGTGAGGGGGCGGGAAGGGGTCAGCCCCAGCATTTT. Translated: CASSEGAGRGQPQHF.